A single sample gave rise to the 5 T cell receptor beta chains below, sequenced in a study of T cell changes during pregnancy in multiple sclerosis. Clones were read by immunoSEQ multiplex PCR, and TCRdb kept only the in-frame ones, dropping some. Of some 70,000 clones in the sample, 85% to 95% are singletons; the top ten hold 2.5% to 3.5%. The starting material was CD8+ T cells from peripheral blood mononuclear cells, obtained in the third trimester of pregnancy. The source is a female donor in good health, enrolled as a control in a pregnancy study.

The chain is built from TRBV27 and TRBJ1-2; TRBD1 might be the D (5 bases). The V end was cut by 5 bases, the J end by 5 bases, with 21 bases between. The CDR3 spans 16 residues. Per germline, CDR1 MNHEY and CDR2 SMNVEV (reference sequence). This chain's CDR3 is CASSNDAGALGYGYTF. The CDR3 DNA sequence: TGTGCCAGCAGTAACGACGCTGGGGCGCTTGGGTATGGCTACACCTTC.

J is TRBJ1-2 and V is TRBV9; 7 bases fit TRBD1. The germline gives CDR1 SGDLS, CDR2 YYNGEE. The trim removed 3 bases at V and 3 bases at J, leaving 2 bases unmatched. This CDR3 is built from 13 residues. In DNA, the CDR3 is TGTGCCAGCAGCGAAGGACAGGACTATGGCTACACCTTC. Translation gives CASSEGQDYGYTF. Complete variable domain (other parts from reference TRBV9 and TRBJ1-2): DSGVTQTPKHLITATGQRVTLRCSPRSGDLSVYWYQQSLDQGLQFLIQYYNGEERAKGNILERFSAQQFPDLHSELNLSSLELGDSALYFCASSEGQDYGYTFGSGTRLTVV.

The CDR3 sequence: CAWTPGQSHIQYF. In DNA, the CDR3 is TGTGCCTGGACCCCTGGGCAGTCTCACATTCAGTACTTC. V gene TRBV30 combines with J gene TRBJ2-4; D unclear. CDR1 GTSNPN and CDR2 SVGIG come from the germline V gene (reference sequence). This CDR3 contains 13 residues. V was cut by 4 bases and J by 8 bases, with 15 bases left in between.

The chain combines TRBV2 with TRBJ2-1, with TRBD2 matching over 12 bases. Germline CDR1 reads SNHLY; CDR2 reads FYNNEI. J lost 8 bases, V lost 6 bases, and 11 bases had no gene match. The CDR3 contains 16 residues. CDR3 amino acids: CASRALAGGLIHEQFF. CDR3 coding DNA: TGTGCCAGCAGAGCCCTAGCGGGGGGGCTTATCCATGAGCAGTTCTTC.

This sequence joins TRBV6-5 and TRBJ2-7, with D perhaps matching TRBD1 (6 bases). The CDR3 consists of 14 residues. In germline, CDR1 is MNHEY, CDR2 SVGAGI. V gave up 5 bases and J gave up 2 bases, with 13 bases separating them. CDR3: CASSTIGQTYEQYF. CDR3 DNA: TGTGCCAGCAGTACCATCGGACAGACCTACGAGCAGTACTTC.